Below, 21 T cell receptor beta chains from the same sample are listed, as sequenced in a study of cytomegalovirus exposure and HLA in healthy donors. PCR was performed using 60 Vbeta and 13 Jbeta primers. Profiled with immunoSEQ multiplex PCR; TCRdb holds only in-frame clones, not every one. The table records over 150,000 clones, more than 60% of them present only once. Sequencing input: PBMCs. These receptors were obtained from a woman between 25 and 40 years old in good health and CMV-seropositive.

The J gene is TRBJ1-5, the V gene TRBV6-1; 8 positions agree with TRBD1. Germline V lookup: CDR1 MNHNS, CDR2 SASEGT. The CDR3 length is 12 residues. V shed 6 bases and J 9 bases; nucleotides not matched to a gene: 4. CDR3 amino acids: CASRDREWPQHF. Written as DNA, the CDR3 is TGTGCCAGCAGGGACAGGGAGTGGCCCCAGCATTTT.

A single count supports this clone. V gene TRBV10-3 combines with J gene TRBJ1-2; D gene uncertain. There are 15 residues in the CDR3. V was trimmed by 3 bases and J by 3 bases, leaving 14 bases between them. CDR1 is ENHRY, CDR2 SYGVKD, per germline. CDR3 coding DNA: TGTGCCATCAGTGATTTCGGCGGTGGCCACTATGGCTACACCTTC. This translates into CAISDFGGGHYGYTF.

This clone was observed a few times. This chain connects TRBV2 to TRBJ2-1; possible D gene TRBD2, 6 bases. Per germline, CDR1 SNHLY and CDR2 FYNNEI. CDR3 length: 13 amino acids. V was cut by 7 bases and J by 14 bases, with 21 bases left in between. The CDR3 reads CASNIAASREEFF. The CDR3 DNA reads TGTGCCAGCAACATAGCAGCGAGCAGGGAGGAGTTCTTC. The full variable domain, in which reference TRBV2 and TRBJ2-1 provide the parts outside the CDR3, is EPEVTQTPSHQVTQMGQEVILRCVPISNHLYFYWYRQILGQKVEFLVSFYNNEISEKSEIFDDQFSVERPDGSNFTLKIRSTKLEDSAMYFCASNIAASREEFFGPGTRLTVL.

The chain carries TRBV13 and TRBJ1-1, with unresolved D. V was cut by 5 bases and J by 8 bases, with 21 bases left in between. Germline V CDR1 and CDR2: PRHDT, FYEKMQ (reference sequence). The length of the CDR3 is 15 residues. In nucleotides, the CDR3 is TGTGCCAGCAGCCACGAGGGTCGGGAGGAATTAGAAGCTTTCTTT. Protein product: CASSHEGREELEAFF.

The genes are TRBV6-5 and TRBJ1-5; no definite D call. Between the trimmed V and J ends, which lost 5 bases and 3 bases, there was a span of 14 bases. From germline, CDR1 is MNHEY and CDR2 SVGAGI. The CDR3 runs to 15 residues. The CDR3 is CASSAFGLINQPQHF. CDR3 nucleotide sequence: TGTGCCAGCAGTGCCTTCGGACTGATCAATCAGCCCCAGCATTTT.

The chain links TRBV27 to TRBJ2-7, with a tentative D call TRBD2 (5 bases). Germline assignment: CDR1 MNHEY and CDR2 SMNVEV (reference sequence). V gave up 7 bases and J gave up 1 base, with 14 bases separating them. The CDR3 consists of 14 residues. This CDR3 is CASTFAGGSYEQYF. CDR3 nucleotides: TGTGCCAGCACGTTTGCGGGCGGATCCTACGAGCAGTACTTC.

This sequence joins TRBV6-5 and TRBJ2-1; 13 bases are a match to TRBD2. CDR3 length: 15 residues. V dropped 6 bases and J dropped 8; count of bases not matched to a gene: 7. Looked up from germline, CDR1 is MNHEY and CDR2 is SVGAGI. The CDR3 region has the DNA TGTGCCAGCAGACGGACTAGCGGGAGAGGGGATGAGCAGTTCTTC. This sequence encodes CASRRTSGRGDEQFF.

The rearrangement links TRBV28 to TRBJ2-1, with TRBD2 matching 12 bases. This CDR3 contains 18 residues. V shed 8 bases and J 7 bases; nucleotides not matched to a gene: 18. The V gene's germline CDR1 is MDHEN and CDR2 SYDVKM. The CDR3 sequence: CASGELAGGDRSRNEQFF. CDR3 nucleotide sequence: TGTGCCAGCGGAGAGCTAGCGGGAGGGGATCGGTCTAGGAATGAGCAGTTCTTC.

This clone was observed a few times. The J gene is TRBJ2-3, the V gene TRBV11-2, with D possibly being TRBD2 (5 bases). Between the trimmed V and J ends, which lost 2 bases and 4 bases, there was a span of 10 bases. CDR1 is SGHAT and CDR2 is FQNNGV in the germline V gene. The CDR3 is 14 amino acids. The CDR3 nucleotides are TGTGCCAGCAGCTTATTGTCTAGCTCAGATACGCAGTATTTT. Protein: CASSLLSSSDTQYF.

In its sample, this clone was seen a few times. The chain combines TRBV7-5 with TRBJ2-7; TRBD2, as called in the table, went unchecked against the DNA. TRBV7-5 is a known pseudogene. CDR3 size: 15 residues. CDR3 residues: CVRREPGLHLDEQYF. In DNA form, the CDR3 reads TGTGTCAGAAGGGAACCGGGACTACATTTGGACGAGCAGTACTTC.

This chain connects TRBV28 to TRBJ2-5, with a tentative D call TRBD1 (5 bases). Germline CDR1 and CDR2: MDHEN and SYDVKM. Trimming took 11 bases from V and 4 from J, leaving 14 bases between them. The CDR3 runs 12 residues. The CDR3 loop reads CASGFRRETQYF. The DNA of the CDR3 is TGTGCCTCAGGGTTTCGAAGAGAGACCCAGTACTTC.

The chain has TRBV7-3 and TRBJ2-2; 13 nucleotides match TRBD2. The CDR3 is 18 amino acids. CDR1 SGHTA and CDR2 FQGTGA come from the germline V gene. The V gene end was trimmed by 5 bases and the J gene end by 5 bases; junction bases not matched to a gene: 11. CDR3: CASSPLLMTSGGTGELFF. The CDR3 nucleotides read TGTGCCAGCAGCCCCCTTTTAATGACTAGCGGGGGGACCGGGGAGCTGTTTTTT.

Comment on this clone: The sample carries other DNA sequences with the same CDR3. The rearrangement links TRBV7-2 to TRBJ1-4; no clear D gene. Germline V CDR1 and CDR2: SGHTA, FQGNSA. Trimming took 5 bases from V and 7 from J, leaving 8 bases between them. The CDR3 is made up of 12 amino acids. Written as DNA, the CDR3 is TGTGCCAGCAGCCCCCCGGGTGAAAAACTGTTTTTT. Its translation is CASSPPGEKLFF. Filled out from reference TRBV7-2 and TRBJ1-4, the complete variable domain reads GAGVSQSPSNKVTEKGKDVELRCDPISGHTALYWYRQSLGQGLEFLIYFQGNSAPDKSGLPSDRFSAERTGGSVSTLTIQRTQQEDSAVYLCASSPPGEKLFFGSGTQLSVL.

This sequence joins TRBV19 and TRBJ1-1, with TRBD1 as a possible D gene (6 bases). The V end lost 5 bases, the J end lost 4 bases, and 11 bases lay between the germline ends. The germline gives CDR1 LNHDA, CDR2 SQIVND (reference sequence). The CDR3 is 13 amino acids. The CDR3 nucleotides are TGTGCCAGTAGTTCACAGGGCGGCACTGAAGCTTTCTTT. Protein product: CASSSQGGTEAFF.

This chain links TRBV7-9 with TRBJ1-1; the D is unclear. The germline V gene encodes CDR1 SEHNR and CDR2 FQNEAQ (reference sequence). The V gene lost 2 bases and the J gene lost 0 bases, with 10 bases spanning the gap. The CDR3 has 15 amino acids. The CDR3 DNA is TGTGCCAGCAGCTTAAATGGACTTATGAACACTGAAGCTTTCTTT. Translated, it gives CASSLNGLMNTEAFF.

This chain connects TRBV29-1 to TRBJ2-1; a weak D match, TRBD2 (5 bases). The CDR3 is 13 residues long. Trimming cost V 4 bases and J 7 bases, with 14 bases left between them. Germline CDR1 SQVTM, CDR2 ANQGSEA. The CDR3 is CSVAYTGVNEQFF. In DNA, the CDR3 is TGCAGCGTTGCCTACACCGGGGTGAATGAGCAGTTCTTC.

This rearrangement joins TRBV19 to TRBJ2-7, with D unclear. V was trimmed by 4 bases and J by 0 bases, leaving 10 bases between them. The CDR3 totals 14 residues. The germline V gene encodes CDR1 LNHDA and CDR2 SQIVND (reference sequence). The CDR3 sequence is CASSRQVRSYEQYF. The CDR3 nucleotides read TGTGCCAGTAGTAGGCAGGTCCGCTCCTACGAGCAGTACTTC.

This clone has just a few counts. CDR3 residues: CATPVVGRDTEAFF. CDR3 bases: TGTGCCACTCCAGTGGTGGGTCGGGACACTGAAGCTTTCTTT. V and J are TRBV7-9 and TRBJ1-1, with D hard to call. The CDR3 sequence is 14 residues long. V was cut by 10 bases and J by 3 bases, with 18 bases left in between. Germline lookup yields CDR1 SEHNR and CDR2 FQNEAQ (reference sequence).

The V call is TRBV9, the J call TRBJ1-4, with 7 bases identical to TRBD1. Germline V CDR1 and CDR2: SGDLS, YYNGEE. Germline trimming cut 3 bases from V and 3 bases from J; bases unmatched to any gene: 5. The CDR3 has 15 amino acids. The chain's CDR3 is CASSAQGVANEKLFF. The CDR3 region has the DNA TGTGCCAGCAGCGCCCAGGGGGTTGCTAATGAAAAACTGTTTTTT.

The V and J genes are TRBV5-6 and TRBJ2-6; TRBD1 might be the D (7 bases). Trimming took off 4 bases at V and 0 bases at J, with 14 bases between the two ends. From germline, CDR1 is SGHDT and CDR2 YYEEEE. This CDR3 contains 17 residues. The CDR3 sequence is CASSGGTASSGANVLTF. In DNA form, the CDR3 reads TGTGCCAGCAGCGGGGGGACAGCGAGCTCTGGGGCCAACGTCCTGACTTTC.

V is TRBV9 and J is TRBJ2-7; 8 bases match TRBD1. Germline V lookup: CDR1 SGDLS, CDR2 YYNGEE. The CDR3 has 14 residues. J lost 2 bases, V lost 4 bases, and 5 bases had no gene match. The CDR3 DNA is TGTGCCAGCAGCCGGACAGGGATTCCCTACGAGCAGTACTTC. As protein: CASSRTGIPYEQYF.